This is a list of T cell receptor beta chains from one sample in a study of T cell responses to AZD1222 COVID-19 vaccine. The data were produced by immunoSEQ multiplex PCR, yet TCRdb's version contains in-frame clones alone and is incomplete. The sample contains more than 100,000 clones, roughly 92% of which appear only once. The sample here was peripheral blood, taken on day 0 of AZD1222 vaccination. These receptors were taken from an adult in good health. CDR3s include the opening cysteine and the closing phenylalanine or tryptophan. Fields, in order: J gene, clone size, D gene, V gene, CDR3 protein, CDR3 DNA. A D gene is named only where the DNA matches it firmly. Size is stated for part of the rows, as once, few or many counts, or as a class when the clone is expanded.

TRBJ1-2 | - | TRBD1 | TRBV5-6 | CASSQGENGYTF | TGTGCCAGCAGCCAGGGGGAAAATGGCTACACCTTC
TRBJ1-1 | - | - | TRBV18 | CASSPRSVNGDTEAFF | TGTGCCAGCTCACCTCGGTCAGTCAACGGGGACACTGAAGCTTTCTTT
TRBJ2-7 | few | - | TRBV30 | CACGVGPGGREQYF | TGTGCCTGCGGGGTGGGGCCAGGTGGGCGCGAGCAGTACTTC
TRBJ2-7 | - | - | TRBV5-1 | CASSWDGGVTYEQYF | TGCGCCAGCAGCTGGGACGGAGGGGTCACCTACGAGCAGTACTTC
TRBJ2-5 | - | - | TRBV7-6 | CASSSADSWGETQYF | TGTGCCAGCAGCTCAGCCGACTCCTGGGGAGAGACCCAGTACTTC
TRBJ2-2 | - | - | TRBV2 | CATLGLSETGELFF | TGTGCCACCCTGGGCCTATCCGAAACCGGGGAGCTGTTTTTT
TRBJ2-1 | - | TRBD2 | TRBV7-9 | CASSPPGGPYNEQFF | TGTGCCAGCAGCCCCCCGGGAGGGCCCTACAATGAGCAGTTCTTC
TRBJ2-3 | - | TRBD2 | TRBV29-1 | CSVQRETDTQYF | TGCAGCGTACAGCGGGAGACAGATACGCAGTATTTT
TRBJ2-1 | once | TRBD2 | TRBV7-6 | CASSLVAGGFLSYNEQFF | TGTGCCAGCAGCTTAGTAGCGGGGGGATTCCTCTCCTACAATGAGCAGTTCTTC
TRBJ1-1 | - | TRBD1 | TRBV9 | CASSLRHRGRNTEAFF | TGTGCCAGCAGCCTTCGACACAGGGGGCGGAACACTGAAGCTTTCTTT
TRBJ1-1 | - | - | TRBV29-1 | CSVEVSALNTEAFF | TGCAGCGTTGAAGTGTCAGCCCTGAACACTGAAGCTTTCTTT
TRBJ1-5 | - | TRBD1 | TRBV18 | CASSPGGDSRNQPQHF | TGTGCCAGCTCACCCGGCGGGGACAGCCGGAATCAGCCCCAGCATTTT
TRBJ2-1 | - | - | TRBV24-1 | CATSDFRDAGIPEQFF | TGTGCCACCAGTGATTTCCGGGACGCCGGGATCCCCGAGCAGTTCTTC
TRBJ2-1 | - | - | TRBV29-1 | CSGKLALWDEQFF | TGCAGCGGGAAACTAGCCCTTTGGGATGAGCAGTTCTTC
TRBJ2-7 | - | - | TRBV4-1 | CASSQGVAGYEQYF | TGCGCCAGCAGCCAAGGGGTCGCGGGGTACGAGCAGTACTTC
TRBJ2-2 | - | - | TRBV7-9 | CASSRATGNANTGELFF | TGTGCCAGCAGCCGCGCTACAGGGAACGCGAACACCGGGGAGCTGTTTTTT
TRBJ1-3 | - | - | TRBV19 | CASSITRQVFSGNTIYF | TGTGCCAGTAGTATAACGAGACAGGTTTTCTCTGGAAACACCATATATTTT
TRBJ1-1 | - | - | TRBV25-1 | CASSALTGGTEAFF | TGTGCCAGCAGTGCCCTAACTGGGGGCACTGAAGCTTTCTTT
TRBJ1-3 | - | - | TRBV7-2 | CASSHINGNTIYF | TGTGCCAGCAGCCACATTAATGGAAACACCATATATTTT
TRBJ2-1 | - | - | TRBV21-1 | CASSKWGVCRRWLSYNEQFF | TGTGCCAGCAGCAAATGGGGAGTCTGTAGGCGTTGGCTAAGCTACAATGAGCAGTTCTTC
TRBJ1-1 | - | - | TRBV11-3 | CASSAQGNTEAFF | TGTGCCAGCAGCGCCCAGGGTAATACTGAAGCTTTCTTT
TRBJ2-1 | once | - | TRBV2 | CASSAGAYNEQFF | TGTGCCAGCAGTGCAGGGGCCTACAATGAGCAGTTCTTC
TRBJ1-2 | - | - | TRBV5-5 | CASSLSAGIYGYTF | TGTGCCAGCAGCTTGTCAGCCGGAATCTATGGCTACACCTTC
TRBJ1-5 | - | TRBD1 | TRBV30 | CAWRRGGGGNQPQHF | TGTGCCTGGAGAAGGGGAGGGGGCGGCAATCAGCCCCAGCATTTT
TRBJ2-1 | - | TRBD1 | TRBV18 | CASSSGTGDYNEQFF | TGTGCCAGCTCATCCGGGACAGGTGACTACAATGAGCAGTTCTTC
TRBJ1-2 | - | - | TRBV6-5 | CASSYHGDGYTF | TGTGCCAGCAGTTACCACGGGGATGGCTACACCTTC
TRBJ1-5 | - | - | TRBV7-2 | CASSLVGRGGNQPQHF | TGTGCCAGCAGCTTAGTCGGCCGGGGGGGCAATCAGCCCCAGCATTTT
TRBJ1-5 | - | - | TRBV27 | CASSLMGQPQHF | TGTGCCAGCAGCCTCATGGGTCAGCCCCAGCATTTT
TRBJ1-6 | once | - | TRBV5-1 | CASSLVANHNSPLHF | TGCGCCAGCAGCTTGGTGGCAAATCATAATTCACCCCTCCACTTT
TRBJ2-7 | - | - | TRBV18 | CASSPPDGLYEQYF | TGTGCCAGCTCACCACCGGACGGACTATACGAGCAGTACTTC
TRBJ1-4 | - | - | TRBV11-2 | CASSLGGVNEKLFF | TGTGCCAGCAGCTTAGGAGGGGTGAATGAAAAACTGTTTTTT
TRBJ2-2 | - | TRBD1 | TRBV6-1 | CASSERGQGVGELFF | TGTGCCAGCAGTGAAAGAGGCCAGGGGGTCGGGGAGCTGTTTTTT
TRBJ2-6 | - | - | TRBV9 | CASSVRGDSGANVLTF | TGTGCCAGCAGCGTTCGCGGTGACTCTGGGGCCAACGTCCTGACTTTC
TRBJ2-2 | - | - | TRBV3-1/TRBV3-2 | CASSQESGGIGELFF | TGTGCCAGCAGCCAAGAATCAGGAGGGATCGGGGAGCTGTTTTTT
TRBJ1-5 | - | - | TRBV7-8 | CASSRGGFYQPQHF | TGTGCCAGCAGCCGAGGGGGGTTTTATCAGCCCCAGCATTTT
TRBJ1-3 | - | - | TRBV3-1/TRBV3-2 | CASTNGQVSSGNTIYF | TGTGCCAGCACCAACGGGCAGGTGAGCTCTGGAAACACCATATATTTT
TRBJ1-1 | - | TRBD1 | TRBV24-1 | CATSTAGGSDTEAFF | TGTGCCACCAGCACTGCAGGGGGATCGGACACTGAAGCTTTCTTT
TRBJ2-5 | - | - | TRBV11-3 | CASSLGSVETQYF | TGTGCCAGCAGCTTAGGCAGCGTAGAGACCCAGTACTTC
TRBJ1-1 | - | - | TRBV7-9 | CASTKTSPGGFEAFF | TGTGCCAGCACCAAAACCTCCCCGGGGGGCTTTGAAGCTTTCTTT
TRBJ1-4 | - | - | TRBV19 | CASSISPGLGEKLFF | TGTGCCAGTAGTATATCTCCGGGGTTGGGGGAAAAACTGTTTTTT
TRBJ1-3 | - | - | TRBV5-1 | CASSAGVSGNTIYF | TGCGCCAGCAGCGCAGGGGTTAGTGGAAACACCATATATTTT
TRBJ2-2 | - | TRBD2 | TRBV9 | CASSDPGHSLGLAGEVGELFF | TGTGCCAGCAGCGACCCGGGACACTCGCTGGGACTAGCGGGAGAGGTCGGGGAGCTGTTTTTT
TRBJ2-7 | - | - | TRBV27 | CASSGETSSYEQYF | TGTGCCAGCAGTGGGGAGACATCCAGCTACGAGCAGTACTTC
TRBJ1-1 | - | TRBD1 | TRBV6-5 | CASSYVRQGFNTEAFF | TGTGCCAGCAGTTACGTCCGACAGGGCTTTAACACTGAAGCTTTCTTT
TRBJ2-3 | once | - | TRBV10-3 | CAISESGRGTDTQYF | TGTGCCATCAGTGAGTCAGGCAGGGGCACAGATACGCAGTATTTT
TRBJ2-2 | - | - | TRBV7-7 | CASSLWQDTGELFF | TGTGCTAGCAGCTTATGGCAAGACACCGGGGAGCTGTTTTTT